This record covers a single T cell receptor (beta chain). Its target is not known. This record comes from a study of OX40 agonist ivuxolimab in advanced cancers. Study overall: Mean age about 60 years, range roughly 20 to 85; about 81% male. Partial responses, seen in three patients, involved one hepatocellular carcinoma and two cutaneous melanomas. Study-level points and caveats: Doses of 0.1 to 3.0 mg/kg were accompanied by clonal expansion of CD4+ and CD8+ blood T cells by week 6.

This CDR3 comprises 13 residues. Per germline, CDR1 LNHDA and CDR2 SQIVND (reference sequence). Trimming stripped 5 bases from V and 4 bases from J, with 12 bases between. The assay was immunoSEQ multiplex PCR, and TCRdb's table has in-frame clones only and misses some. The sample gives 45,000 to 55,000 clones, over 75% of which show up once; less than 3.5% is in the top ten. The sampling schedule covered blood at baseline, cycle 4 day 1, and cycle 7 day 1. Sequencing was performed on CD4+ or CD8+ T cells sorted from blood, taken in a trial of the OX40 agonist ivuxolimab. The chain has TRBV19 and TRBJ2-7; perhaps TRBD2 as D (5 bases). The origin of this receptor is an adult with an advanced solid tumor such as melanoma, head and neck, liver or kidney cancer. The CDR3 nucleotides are TGTGCCAGTAGTTTTTCGGGAAAGTACGAGCAGTACTTC. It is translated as CASSFSGKYEQYF.